This is a list of T cell receptor beta chains from one sample in a study of OX40 agonist ivuxolimab in advanced cancers. The repertoire was sequenced with immunoSEQ multiplex PCR; TCRdb's copy has only in-frame clones and lacks some. Of some 85,000 clones in the sample, roughly 84% were seen once. This material consisted of CD4+ or CD8+ T cells sorted from blood, taken in a trial of the OX40 agonist ivuxolimab. These receptors all come from an adult with an advanced solid tumor such as melanoma, head and neck, liver or kidney cancer. Both conserved end residues are part of each CDR3. Fields, in order: clone size, V gene, CDR3 length, D gene, J gene, CDR3 DNA, CDR3 protein. The D gene is left open where the match is weak. For some rows the clone size is stated as once, few or many, or as a class when expanded; others skip it.

abundance: .
v_gene: TRBV5-5
len: 15
d_gene: .
j_gene: TRBJ2-7
CDR3nt: TGTGCCAGCAGCTTGGGGGAAGCGGACTCCTACGAGCAGTACTTC
CDR3aa: CASSLGEADSYEQYF

abundance: .
v_gene: TRBV9
len: 16
d_gene: .
j_gene: TRBJ2-2
CDR3nt: TGTGCCAGCAGCGCCTCTCTAAAGATGAATACCGGGGAGCTGTTTTTT
CDR3aa: CASSASLKMNTGELFF

abundance: once
v_gene: TRBV19
len: 14
d_gene: .
j_gene: TRBJ2-6
CDR3nt: TGTGCCAGTAGTGAGAGCTCTGGGGCCAACGTCCTGACTTTC
CDR3aa: CASSESSGANVLTF

abundance: .
v_gene: TRBV28
len: 16
d_gene: .
j_gene: TRBJ1-2
CDR3nt: TGTGCCAGCAGTCCTCTCGGAAAGAGCTGGGACTATGGCTACACCTTC
CDR3aa: CASSPLGKSWDYGYTF

abundance: .
v_gene: TRBV2
len: 16
d_gene: .
j_gene: TRBJ2-5
CDR3nt: TGTGCCAGCACCAAGCAGGGGCGGGGATTCACGGAGACCCAGTACTTC
CDR3aa: CASTKQGRGFTETQYF

abundance: .
v_gene: TRBV14
len: 16
d_gene: .
j_gene: TRBJ1-2
CDR3nt: TGTGCCAGCAGCCAAGATTGGGTTCGAGGGAACTATGGCTACACCTTC
CDR3aa: CASSQDWVRGNYGYTF

abundance: few
v_gene: TRBV2
len: 12
d_gene: TRBD2
j_gene: TRBJ2-3
CDR3nt: TGTGCCAGCAGACTAGCGGGAGATACGCAGTATTTT
CDR3aa: CASRLAGDTQYF

abundance: few
v_gene: TRBV6-5
len: 13
d_gene: .
j_gene: TRBJ2-1
CDR3nt: TGTGCCAGCAGCCGGGGGACATACAATGAGCAGTTCTTC
CDR3aa: CASSRGTYNEQFF

abundance: few
v_gene: TRBV12-5
len: 13
d_gene: .
j_gene: TRBJ1-1
CDR3nt: TGTGCTAGTGGTTTGGAGAGTAACACTGAAGCTTTCTTT
CDR3aa: CASGLESNTEAFF

abundance: .
v_gene: TRBV20-1
len: 11
d_gene: .
j_gene: TRBJ1-1
CDR3nt: TGCAGTGCTAGAGACCACCCAGAAGCTTTCTTT
CDR3aa: CSARDHPEAFF

abundance: .
v_gene: TRBV12-5
len: 13
d_gene: .
j_gene: TRBJ2-5
CDR3nt: TGTGCTAGTGGTATCAGGGACGTAGAGACCCAGTACTTC
CDR3aa: CASGIRDVETQYF

abundance: .
v_gene: TRBV9
len: 11
d_gene: .
j_gene: TRBJ2-5
CDR3nt: TGTGCCAGCAGCGCAACAGGGTCCCAGTACTTC
CDR3aa: CASSATGSQYF

abundance: once
v_gene: TRBV5-4
len: 14
d_gene: TRBD2
j_gene: TRBJ2-1
CDR3nt: TGTGCCAGCAGCAGCGGGACTAGGTGGAATGAGCAGTTCTTC
CDR3aa: CASSSGTRWNEQFF

abundance: .
v_gene: TRBV11-2
len: 13
d_gene: .
j_gene: TRBJ1-4
CDR3nt: TGTGCCAGCAGCAACGAGGACAAGGAAAAACTGTTTTTT
CDR3aa: CASSNEDKEKLFF

abundance: .
v_gene: TRBV7-9
len: 15
d_gene: TRBD1
j_gene: TRBJ1-2
CDR3nt: TGTGCCAGCAGCAACGGGGACAGGGTCATTTATGGCTACACCTTC
CDR3aa: CASSNGDRVIYGYTF

abundance: .
v_gene: TRBV4-1
len: 13
d_gene: .
j_gene: TRBJ2-3
CDR3nt: TGCGCCAGCAGCCAGGACTTCCCAGATACGCAGTATTTT
CDR3aa: CASSQDFPDTQYF